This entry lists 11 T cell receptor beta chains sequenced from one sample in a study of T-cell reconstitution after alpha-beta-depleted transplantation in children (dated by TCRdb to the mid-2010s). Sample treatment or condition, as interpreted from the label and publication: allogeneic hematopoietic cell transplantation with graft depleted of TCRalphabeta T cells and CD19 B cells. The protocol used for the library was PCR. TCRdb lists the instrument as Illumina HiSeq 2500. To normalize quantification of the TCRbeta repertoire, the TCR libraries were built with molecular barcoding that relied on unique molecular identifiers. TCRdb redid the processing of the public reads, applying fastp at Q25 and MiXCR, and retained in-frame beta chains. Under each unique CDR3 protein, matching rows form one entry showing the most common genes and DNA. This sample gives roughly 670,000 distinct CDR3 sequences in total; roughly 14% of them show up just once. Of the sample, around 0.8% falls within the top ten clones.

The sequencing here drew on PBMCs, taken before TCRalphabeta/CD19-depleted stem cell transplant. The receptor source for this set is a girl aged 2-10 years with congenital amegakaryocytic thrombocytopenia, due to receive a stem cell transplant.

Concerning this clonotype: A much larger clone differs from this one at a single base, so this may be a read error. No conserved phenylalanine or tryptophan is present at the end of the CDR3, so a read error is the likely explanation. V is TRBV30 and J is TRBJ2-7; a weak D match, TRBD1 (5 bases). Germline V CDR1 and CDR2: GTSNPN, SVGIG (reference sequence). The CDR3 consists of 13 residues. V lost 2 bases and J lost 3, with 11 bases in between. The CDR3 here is CAWSQGWSYEQYL. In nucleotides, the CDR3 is TGTGCCTGGAGTCAGGGCTGGAGCTACGAGCAGTACTTG.

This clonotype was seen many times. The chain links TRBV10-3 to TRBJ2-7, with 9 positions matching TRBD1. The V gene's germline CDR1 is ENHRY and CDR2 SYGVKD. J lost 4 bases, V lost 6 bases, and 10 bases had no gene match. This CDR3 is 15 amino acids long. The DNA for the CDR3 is TGTGCCATCAGCTTAGGGGGGACAGGGTTGTACGAGCAGTACTTC. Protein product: CAISLGGTGLYEQYF.

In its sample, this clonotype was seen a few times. CDR3: CASSLSLGVGQPQHF. In nucleotides, the CDR3 is TGTGCCAGCAGTTTATCGTTAGGAGTGGGTCAGCCCCAGCATTTT. The chain couples TRBV27 to TRBJ1-5; D unclear. CDR1 and CDR2 (germline): MNHEY, SMNVEV (reference sequence). The germline V and J ends were trimmed by 0 bases and 6 bases, with 12 bases remaining between them. The CDR3 consists of 15 residues.

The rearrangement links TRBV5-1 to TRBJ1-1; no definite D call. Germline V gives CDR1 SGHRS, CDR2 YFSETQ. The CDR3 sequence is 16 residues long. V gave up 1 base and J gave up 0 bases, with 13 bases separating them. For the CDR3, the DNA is TGCGCCAGCAGCTTGCGTGTAGGGCCGCTGAACACTGAAGCTTTCTTT. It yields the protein CASSLRVGPLNTEAFF.

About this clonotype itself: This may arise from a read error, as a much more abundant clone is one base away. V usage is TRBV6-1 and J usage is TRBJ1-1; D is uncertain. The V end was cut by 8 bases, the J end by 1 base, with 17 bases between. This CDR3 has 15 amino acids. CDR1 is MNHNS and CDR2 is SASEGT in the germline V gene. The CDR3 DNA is TGTGCCAGCGGCCATCGACGGGCGGGGAACACTGAAGCTTTCTTT. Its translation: CASGHRRAGNTEAFF.

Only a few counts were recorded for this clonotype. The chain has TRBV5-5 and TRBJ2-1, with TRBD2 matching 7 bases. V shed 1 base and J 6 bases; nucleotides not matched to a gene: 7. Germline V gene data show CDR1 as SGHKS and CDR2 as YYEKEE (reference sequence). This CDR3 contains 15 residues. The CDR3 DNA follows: TGTGCCAGCAGCTTGCGTGAAGCGGGGACCAATGAGCAGTTCTTC. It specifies CASSLREAGTNEQFF.

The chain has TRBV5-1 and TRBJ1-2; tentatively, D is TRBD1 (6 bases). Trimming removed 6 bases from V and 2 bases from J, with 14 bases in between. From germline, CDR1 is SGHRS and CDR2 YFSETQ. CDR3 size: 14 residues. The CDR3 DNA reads TGCGCCAGCACCTCCCACCAGGGGAACTATGGCTACACCTTC. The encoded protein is CASTSHQGNYGYTF.

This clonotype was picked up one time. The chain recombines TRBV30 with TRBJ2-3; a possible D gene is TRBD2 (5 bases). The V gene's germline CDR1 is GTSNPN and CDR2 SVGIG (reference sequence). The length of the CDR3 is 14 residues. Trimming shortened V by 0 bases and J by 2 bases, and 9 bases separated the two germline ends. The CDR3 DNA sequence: TGTGCCTGGAGTGTAACAGCGGACACAGATACGCAGTATTTT. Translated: CAWSVTADTDTQYF.

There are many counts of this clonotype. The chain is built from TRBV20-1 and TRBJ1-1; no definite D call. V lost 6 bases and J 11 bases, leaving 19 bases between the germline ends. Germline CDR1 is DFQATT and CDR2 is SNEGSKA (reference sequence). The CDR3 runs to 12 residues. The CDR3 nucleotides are TGCAGTGCGAGCGAAGACCGGGATGGGGCTTTCTTT. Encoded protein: CSASEDRDGAFF.

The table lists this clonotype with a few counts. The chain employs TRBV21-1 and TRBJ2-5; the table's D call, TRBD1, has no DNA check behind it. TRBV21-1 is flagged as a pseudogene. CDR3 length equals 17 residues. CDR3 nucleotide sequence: TGTGCCAGCAGCTCAAGAAACATCCCCGGGCTCGAAGAGACCCAGTACTTC. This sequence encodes CASSSRNIPGLEETQYF.

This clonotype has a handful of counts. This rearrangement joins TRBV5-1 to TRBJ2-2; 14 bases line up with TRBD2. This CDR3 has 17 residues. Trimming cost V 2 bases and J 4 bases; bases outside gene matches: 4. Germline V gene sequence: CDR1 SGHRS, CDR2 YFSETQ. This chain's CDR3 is CASSFLGLAGATGELFF. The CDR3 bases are TGCGCCAGCAGCTTCTTGGGACTAGCGGGAGCCACCGGGGAGCTGTTTTTT.